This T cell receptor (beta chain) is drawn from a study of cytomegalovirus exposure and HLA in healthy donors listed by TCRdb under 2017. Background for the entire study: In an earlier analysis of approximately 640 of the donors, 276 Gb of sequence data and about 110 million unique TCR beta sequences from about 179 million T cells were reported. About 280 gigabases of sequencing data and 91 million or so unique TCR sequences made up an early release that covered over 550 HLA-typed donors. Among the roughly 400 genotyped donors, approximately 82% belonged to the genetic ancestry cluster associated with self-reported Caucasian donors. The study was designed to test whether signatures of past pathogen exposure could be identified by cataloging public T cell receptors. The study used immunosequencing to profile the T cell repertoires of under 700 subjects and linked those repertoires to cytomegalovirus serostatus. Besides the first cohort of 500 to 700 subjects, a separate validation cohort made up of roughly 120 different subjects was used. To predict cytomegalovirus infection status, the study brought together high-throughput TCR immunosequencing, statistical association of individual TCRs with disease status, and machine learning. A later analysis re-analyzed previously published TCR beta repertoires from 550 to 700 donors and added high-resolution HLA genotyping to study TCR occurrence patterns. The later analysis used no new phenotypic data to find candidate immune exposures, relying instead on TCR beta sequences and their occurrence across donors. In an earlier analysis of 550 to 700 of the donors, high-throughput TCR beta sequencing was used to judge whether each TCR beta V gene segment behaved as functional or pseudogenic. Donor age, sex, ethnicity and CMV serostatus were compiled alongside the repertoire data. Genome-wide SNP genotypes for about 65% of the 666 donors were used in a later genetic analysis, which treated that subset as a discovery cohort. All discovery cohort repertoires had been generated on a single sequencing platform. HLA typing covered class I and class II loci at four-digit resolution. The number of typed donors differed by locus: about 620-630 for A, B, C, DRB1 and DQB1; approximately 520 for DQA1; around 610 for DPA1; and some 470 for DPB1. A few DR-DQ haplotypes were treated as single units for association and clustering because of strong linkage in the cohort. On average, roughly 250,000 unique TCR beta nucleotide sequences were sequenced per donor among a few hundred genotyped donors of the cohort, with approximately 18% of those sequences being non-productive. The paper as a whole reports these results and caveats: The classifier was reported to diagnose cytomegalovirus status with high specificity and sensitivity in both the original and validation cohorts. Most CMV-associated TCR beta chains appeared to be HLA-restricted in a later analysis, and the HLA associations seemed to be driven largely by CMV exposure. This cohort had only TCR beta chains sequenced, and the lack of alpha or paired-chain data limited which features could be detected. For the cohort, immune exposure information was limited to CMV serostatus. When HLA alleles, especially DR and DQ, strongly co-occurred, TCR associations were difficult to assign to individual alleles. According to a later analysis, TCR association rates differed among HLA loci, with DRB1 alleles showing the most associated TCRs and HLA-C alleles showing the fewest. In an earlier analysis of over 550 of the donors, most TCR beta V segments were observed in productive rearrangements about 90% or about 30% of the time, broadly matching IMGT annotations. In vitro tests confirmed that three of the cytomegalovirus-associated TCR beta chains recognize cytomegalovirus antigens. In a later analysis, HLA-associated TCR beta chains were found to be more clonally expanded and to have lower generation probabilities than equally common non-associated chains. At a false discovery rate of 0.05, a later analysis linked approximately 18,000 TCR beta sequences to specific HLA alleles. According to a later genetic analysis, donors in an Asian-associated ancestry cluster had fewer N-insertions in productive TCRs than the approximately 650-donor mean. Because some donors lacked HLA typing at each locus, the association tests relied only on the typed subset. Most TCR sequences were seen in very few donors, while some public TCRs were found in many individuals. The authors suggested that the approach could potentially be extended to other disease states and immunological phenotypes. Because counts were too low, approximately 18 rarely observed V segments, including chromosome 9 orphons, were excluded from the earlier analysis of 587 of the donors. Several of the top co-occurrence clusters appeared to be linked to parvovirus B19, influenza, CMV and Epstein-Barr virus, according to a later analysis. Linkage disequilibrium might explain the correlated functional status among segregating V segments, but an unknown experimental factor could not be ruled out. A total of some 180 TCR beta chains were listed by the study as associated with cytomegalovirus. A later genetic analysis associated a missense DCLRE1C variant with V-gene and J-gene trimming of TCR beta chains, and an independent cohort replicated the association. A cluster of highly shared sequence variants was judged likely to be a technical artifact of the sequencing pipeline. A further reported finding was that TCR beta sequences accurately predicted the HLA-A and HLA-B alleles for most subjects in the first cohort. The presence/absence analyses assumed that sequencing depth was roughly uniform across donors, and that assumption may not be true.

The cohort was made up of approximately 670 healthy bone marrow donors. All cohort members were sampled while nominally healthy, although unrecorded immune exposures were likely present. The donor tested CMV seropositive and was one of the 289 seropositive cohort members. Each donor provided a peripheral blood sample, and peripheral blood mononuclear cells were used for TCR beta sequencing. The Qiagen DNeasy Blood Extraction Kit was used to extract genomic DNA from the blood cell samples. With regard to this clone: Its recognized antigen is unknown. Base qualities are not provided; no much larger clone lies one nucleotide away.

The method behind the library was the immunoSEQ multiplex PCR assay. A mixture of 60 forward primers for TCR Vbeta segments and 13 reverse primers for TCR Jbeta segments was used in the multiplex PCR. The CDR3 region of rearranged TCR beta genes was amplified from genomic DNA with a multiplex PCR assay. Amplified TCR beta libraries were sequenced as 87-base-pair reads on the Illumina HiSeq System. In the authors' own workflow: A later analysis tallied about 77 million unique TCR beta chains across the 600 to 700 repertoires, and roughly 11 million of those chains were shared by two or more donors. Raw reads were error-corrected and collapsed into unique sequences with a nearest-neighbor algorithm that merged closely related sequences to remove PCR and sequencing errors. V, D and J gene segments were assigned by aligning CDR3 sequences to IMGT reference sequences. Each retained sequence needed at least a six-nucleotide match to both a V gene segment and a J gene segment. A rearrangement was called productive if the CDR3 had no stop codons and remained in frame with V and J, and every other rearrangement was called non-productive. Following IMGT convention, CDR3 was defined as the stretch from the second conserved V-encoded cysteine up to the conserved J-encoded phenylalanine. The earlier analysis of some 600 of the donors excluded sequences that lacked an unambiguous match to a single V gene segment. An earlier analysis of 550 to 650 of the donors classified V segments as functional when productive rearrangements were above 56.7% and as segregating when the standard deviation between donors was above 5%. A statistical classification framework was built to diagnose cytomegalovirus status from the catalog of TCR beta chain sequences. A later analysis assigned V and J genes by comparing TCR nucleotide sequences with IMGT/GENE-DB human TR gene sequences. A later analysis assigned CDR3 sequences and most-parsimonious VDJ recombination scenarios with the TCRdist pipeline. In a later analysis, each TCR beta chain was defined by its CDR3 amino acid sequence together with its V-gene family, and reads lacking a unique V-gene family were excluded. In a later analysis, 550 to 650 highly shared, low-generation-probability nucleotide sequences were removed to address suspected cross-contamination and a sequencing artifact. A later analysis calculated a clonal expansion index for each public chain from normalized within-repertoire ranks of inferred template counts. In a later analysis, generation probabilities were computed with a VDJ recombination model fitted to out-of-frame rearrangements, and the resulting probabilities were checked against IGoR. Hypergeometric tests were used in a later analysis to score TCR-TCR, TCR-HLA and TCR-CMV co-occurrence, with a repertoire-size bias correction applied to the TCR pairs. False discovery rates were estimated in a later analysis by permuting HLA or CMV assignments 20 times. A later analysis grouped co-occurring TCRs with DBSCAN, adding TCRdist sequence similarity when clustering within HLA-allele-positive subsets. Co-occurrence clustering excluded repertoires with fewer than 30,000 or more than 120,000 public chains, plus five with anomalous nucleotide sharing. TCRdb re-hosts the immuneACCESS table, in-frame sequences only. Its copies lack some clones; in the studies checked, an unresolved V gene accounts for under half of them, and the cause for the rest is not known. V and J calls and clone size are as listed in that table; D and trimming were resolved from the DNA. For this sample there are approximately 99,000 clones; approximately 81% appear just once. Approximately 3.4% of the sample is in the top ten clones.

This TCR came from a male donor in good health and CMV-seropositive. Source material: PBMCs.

The CDR3 region has the sequence CASSLVEDGELFF. The DNA reads TGCGCCAGCAGCTTAGTAGAGGACGGGGAGCTGTTTTTT. Recombination joined TRBV5-1 with TRBJ2-2, with no reliable assignment of the D segment. The CDR3 runs 13 amino acids, cysteine and phenylalanine included. Of all the DNA, just the CDR3 is kept, 39 bases in frame from base 1. CDR1 and CDR2, per the germline V gene, are SGHRS and YFSETQ. V is cut by 2 bases and J by 7 bases, and the space between the germline ends is 9 bases.